Shown below are 14 T cell receptor beta chains from a single sample sequenced in a study of human T cells and chemical hapten exposure. TCRdb reanalysed the RACE reads using MiXCR and keeps one entry per CDR3 protein. The sample lists 85,000 to 100,000 distinct CDR3 sequences, approximately 13% occurring once. Described time point: patch test 1, 2 weeks after DPC sensitization. As for treatment: therapeutic diphenylcyclopropenone sensitization with weekly scalp DPC. The sequencing used whole blood, collected in connection with sensitization to the hapten diphenylcyclopropenone (DPC). Receptors were obtained from a middle-aged woman with alopecia areata. Some clones in this sample may be carry-over from other donors' samples.

This clonotype was counted ten times or more. The genes are TRBV7-9 and TRBJ2-2; D is unresolved. The V end lost 2 bases, the J end lost 2 bases, and 18 bases lay between the germline ends. The CDR3 contains 18 residues. Germline CDR1 SEHNR, CDR2 FQNEAQ (reference sequence). Here the CDR3 DNA reads TGTGCCAGCAGCTTACTATCCAGTAGGTTACGAAACACCGGGGAGCTGTTTTTT. Translation gives CASSLLSSRLRNTGELFF.

The chain links TRBV6-2 or TRBV6-3 to TRBJ1-5; D remains unclear. The V and J ends lost 4 bases and 0 bases respectively, with 16 bases between them. This CDR3 is built from 17 residues. Germline V gene lookup returns CDR1 MNHEY and CDR2 SVGEGT. CDR3 residues: CASSSFGAPYSNQPQHF. The CDR3 DNA sequence: TGTGCCAGCAGTTCCTTCGGAGCGCCTTATAGCAATCAGCCCCAGCATTTT.

This clonotype appeared many times. The chain is built from TRBV20-1 and TRBJ1-5; D possibly corresponds to TRBD1 (6 bases). The CDR3 sequence is 15 residues long. From germline, CDR1 is DFQATT and CDR2 SNEGSKA (reference sequence). V lost 3 bases and J lost 0, with 12 bases in between. CDR3 residues: CSARDSVFSNQPQHF. CDR3 in DNA: TGCAGTGCTAGGGACAGCGTTTTTAGCAATCAGCCCCAGCATTTT.

This clonotype has a handful of counts. The V and J genes are TRBV28 and TRBJ2-7; no clear D. Germline V gene sequence: CDR1 MDHEN, CDR2 SYDVKM. The V end lost 6 bases, the J end lost 6 bases, and 6 bases lay between the germline ends. The CDR3 spans 10 residues. The CDR3 reads CASRRVEQYF. For the CDR3, the DNA is TGTGCCAGCAGACGGGTCGAGCAGTACTTC. Complete variable domain (other parts from reference TRBV28 and TRBJ2-7): DVKVTQSSRYLVKRTGEKVFLECVQDMDHENMFWYRQDPGLGLRLIYFSYDVKMKEKGDIPEGYSVSREKKERFSLILESASTNQTSMYLCASRRVEQYFGPGTRLTVT.

The V and J genes are TRBV12-3 or TRBV12-4 and TRBJ2-1; D might be TRBD1 (5 bases). The CDR3 is made up of 14 amino acids. V was clipped by 5 bases and J by 5 bases, with 13 bases between them. The chain's CDR3 is CASSLPLQDNEQFF. CDR3 nucleotide sequence: TGTGCCAGCAGTCTACCATTACAGGACAATGAGCAGTTCTTC.

This clonotype was recorded a few times. This sequence joins TRBV7-3 and TRBJ2-1; no definite D call. V lost 0 bases and J lost 8, with 14 bases in between. Germline CDR1 and CDR2: SGHTA and FQGTGA. The CDR3 runs to 15 residues. CDR3 region: CASSLTWVQPHEQFF. The CDR3 DNA is TGTGCCAGCAGCTTAACGTGGGTCCAGCCCCATGAGCAGTTCTTC.

This clonotype occurred a few times. This rearrangement joins TRBV5-1 to TRBJ2-7; tentative D call: TRBD1 (5 bases). CDR3 length equals 14 residues. In germline, CDR1 is SGHRS, CDR2 YFSETQ. Trimming took off 2 bases at V and 3 bases at J, with 12 bases between the two ends. CDR3 bases: TGCGCCAGCAGCTTAGGGGTGCCTGGCTACGAGCAGTACTTC. Translation gives CASSLGVPGYEQYF.

The chain recombines TRBV12-3 or TRBV12-4 with TRBJ2-7; D unresolved. The V and J ends lost 3 bases and 7 bases respectively, with 16 bases between them. This CDR3 has 14 amino acids. CDR3 residues: CASSLSMSGGEQYF. The CDR3 DNA is TGTGCCAGCAGTTTGAGTATGTCTGGCGGTGAGCAGTACTTC.

This clonotype has ten or more counts. The gene calls are TRBV4-2 and TRBJ2-1; D call uncertain. The CDR3 covers 12 residues. Germline assignment: CDR1 LGHNA and CDR2 YNFKEQ. Trimming removed 0 bases from V and 11 bases from J, with 8 bases in between. The CDR3, as DNA: TGTGCCAGCAGCCAAGACAGGCGAAAGCAGTTCTTC. Its protein product is CASSQDRRKQFF.

The table lists this clonotype with a few counts. V is TRBV18 and J is TRBJ2-2; D possibly uses TRBD1 or TRBD2 (5 bases each). The germline V gene has CDR1 KGHSH and CDR2 LQKENI. V dropped 0 bases and J dropped 6 bases, with 8 bases sitting between them. CDR3 length: 14 residues. Here the CDR3 DNA reads TGTGCCAGCTCACCACCCGGGGCCTCCGGGGAGCTGTTTTTT. Translating it yields CASSPPGASGELFF.

This clonotype occurred a few times. This CDR3 reads CASSEGSQETQYF. Written as DNA, the CDR3 is TGTGCCAGCAGCGAGGGTTCTCAAGAGACCCAGTACTTC. This chain links TRBV28 with TRBJ2-5; tentative D call: TRBD2 (5 bases). The CDR3 extends over 13 amino acids. The germline V and J ends were trimmed by 6 bases and 2 bases, with 10 bases remaining between them. The germline V gene has CDR1 MDHEN and CDR2 SYDVKM. Full variable domain (missing parts from reference TRBV28 and TRBJ2-5): DVKVTQSSRYLVKRTGEKVFLECVQDMDHENMFWYRQDPGLGLRLIYFSYDVKMKEKGDIPEGYSVSREKKERFSLILESASTNQTSMYLCASSEGSQETQYFGPGTRLLVL.

This clonotype was seen more than once but under ten times. This sequence joins TRBV10-3 and TRBJ2-7, with D perhaps given as TRBD1 or TRBD2 (5 bases each). Trimming shortened V by 6 bases and J by 0 bases, and 15 bases separated the two germline ends. Germline assignment: CDR1 ENHRY and CDR2 SYGVKD. This CDR3 has 15 amino acids. In nucleotides, the CDR3 is TGTGCCATCAGCGGGGCGGATTTGACCTCCTACGAGCAGTACTTC. It is translated as CAISGADLTSYEQYF.

The CDR3 region has the DNA TGTGCCAGCACCCAAGGGGAGAGCTCCTACAATGAGCAGTTCTTC. This codes for CASTQGESSYNEQFF. The chain is built from TRBV7-6 and TRBJ2-1, with D perhaps assigned TRBD1 or TRBD2 (5 bases each). From germline, CDR1 is SGHVS and CDR2 FNYEAQ. The CDR3 has 15 amino acids. The germline V and J ends were trimmed by 7 bases and 0 bases, with 13 bases remaining between them.

This clonotype was counted many times. The CDR3 here is CASSSGGNQPQHF. CDR3 nucleotide sequence: TGTGCCAGCAGTTCAGGGGGTAATCAGCCCCAGCATTTT. The gene calls are TRBV6-2 or TRBV6-3 and TRBJ1-5; 7 bases map to TRBD1. The V gene end was trimmed by 4 bases and the J gene end by 4 bases; junction bases not matched to a gene: 1. CDR1 is MNHEY, CDR2 SVGEGT, per germline. CDR3 size: 13 residues.